The clone carrying this T cell receptor beta chain has just a few counts. Time point of the sample: newly diagnosed GD, antithyroid drugs for less than 3 months. Generation of the TCR library employed RNA extracted from PBMCs. The patients included were those that came from an endocrinology department in Xi'an, China. This specimen comes from a study of regulatory T cells in long-lasting Graves disease. With iRepertoire HTBI primers and Arm-PCR of CDR3 regions, TCR beta libraries were built. TCRdb redid the calling of the multiplex PCR reads with MiXCR, one entry per CDR3 protein. Here the sample spans 420,000 or so distinct CDR3 sequences, about 17% being singletons. V was cut by 2 bases and J by 3 bases, with 7 bases left in between. Germline loops: CDR1 GTSNPN, CDR2 SVGIG (reference sequence). This CDR3 spans 13 amino acids. These data also featured in a second study, about T cells in Graves' hyperthyroidism and ophthalmopathy. As that report states: Graves' hyperthyroidism is called stable when ophthalmopathy does not progress within 18 months. Subjects aged 18 to 65 presented with newly diagnosed hyperthyroidism of less than 2 months' duration. In validation, the model predicted ophthalmopathy. These predictions came a median roughly six months before onset.

The sequence derives from a young woman with Graves disease. Specimen: peripheral blood mononuclear cells (PBMCs), collected at new diagnosis, from a patient treated with antithyroid drugs. The V and J genes are TRBV30 and TRBJ2-2; D unclear. The CDR3 sequence: CAWSNWHTGELFF. In DNA form, the CDR3 reads TGTGCCTGGAGTAACTGGCACACCGGGGAGCTGTTTTTT.